This record concerns one T cell receptor (beta chain) sequence. It has no known antigen specificity. The input lacks base qualities; no much larger clone sits a single base away. The data were taken from a study of control samples from healthy donors and cancer patients (TCRdb year 2020). Library preparation was by the immunoSEQ multiplex PCR assay. Drawn from immuneACCESS, this table holds only the in-frame rearrangements with V and J called that TCRdb kept. Clones are partly lost; checked studies trace under half to an unresolved V gene and leave the rest unexplained. The sample yields 100,000 to 150,000 clones; just under 90% were counted once. More than 6.5% of the sample comes from the top ten. The sequenced material came from PBMCs. This clonotype was obtained from a man aged 45-65 years with head and neck cancer.

For the CDR3, the sequence is CASSLSLDRIPMNGELFF. DNA sequence: TGTGCCAGCAGTTTATCGTTAGACAGGATCCCAATGAACGGGGAGCTGTTTTTT. Recombination connected TRBV27 to TRBJ2-2; perhaps TRBD1 is the D gene, with 6 bases matching. The CDR3 sequence holds 18 residues, the cysteine and phenylalanine included. Of all the DNA, just the CDR3 is kept, 54 bases in frame from base 1. V loses 0 bases of germline sequence and J loses 7 bases, and the interval between the two ends is 21 bases. Taken from the germline V gene (reference sequence), the CDR1 and CDR2 loops are MNHEY and SMNVEV.